The TCR beta chain described here comes from a study of regulatory T cells in long-lasting Graves disease. Broader study findings: It is possible that accuracy was reduced by the small size of the sample.

Germline CDR1 is SQVTM and CDR2 is ANQGSEA. The CDR3 is made up of 15 amino acids. Unmatched junction bases numbered 5, after V lost 3 bases and J lost 3 bases. Researchers made TCR beta libraries by using iRepertoire HTBI primers and running Arm-PCR on CDR3 regions. One entry per CDR3 protein results from TCRdb running MiXCR on the multiplex PCR reads. The sample includes approximately 400,000 distinct CDR3 sequences, roughly 20% seen only once; the top ten take about 29%. Remarks on this clonotype: As yet, its antigen is unknown.

Time point reported: persistent/refractory GD, antithyroid drugs over 5 years with positive TRAb. RNA extracted from PBMCs served as the sequencing template. The chain joins TRBV29-1 to TRBJ2-2, with 9 bases fitting TRBD2. This specimen consisted of peripheral blood mononuclear cells (PBMCs), obtained when the disease was refractory, from a patient treated with antithyroid drugs. The TCR originated in a woman aged 40 to 49 with Graves disease. The CDR3 sequence is CSVEGGRADTGELFF. CDR3 DNA: TGCAGCGTTGAGGGCGGGAGGGCCGACACCGGGGAGCTGTTTTTT.